Below, 14 T cell receptor beta chains from the same sample are listed, as sequenced in a study of blood T cells in healthy people across ages. Primers used in a second PCR of about 7 to 12 cycles were a sample-barcoded 5' primer and a J-beta primer mix. In TCRdb, the 5' RACE reads were re-called with MiXCR into one record per CDR3 protein. The sample includes 700,000 or so distinct CDR3 sequences, about a fifth of them seen just once. The source material was blood. The receptors derive from a man aged 65 to 79 in good health.

The chain recombines TRBV29-1 with TRBJ1-5; D not resolved. The CDR3 runs 13 residues. Trimming left V 7 bases short and J 0 bases short, with 10 bases between. Looked up from germline, CDR1 is SQVTM and CDR2 is ANQGSEA. The DNA of the CDR3 is TGCAGCGCGGGAGAGAATAGCAATCAGCCCCAGCATTTT. Residues: CSAGENSNQPQHF.

This chain uses TRBV18 with TRBJ2-5; a weak D match, TRBD2 (5 bases). Trimming removed 2 bases from V and 7 bases from J, with 14 bases in between. CDR3 size: 14 residues. The germline gives CDR1 KGHSH, CDR2 LQKENI. CDR3 bases: TGTGCCAGCTCACCATTCGAGAGAAGCGGGACCCAGTACTTC. Protein: CASSPFERSGTQYF.

This rearrangement joins TRBV6-5 to TRBJ2-1; no firm D call. This CDR3 is built from 14 residues. Trimming took off 0 bases at V and 7 bases at J, with 10 bases between the two ends. CDR1 is MNHEY and CDR2 is SVGAGI in the germline V gene. The CDR3 DNA sequence: TGTGCCAGCAGTTACTCCTCACTGAGGAATGAGCAGTTCTTC. This encodes CASSYSSLRNEQFF.

This clonotype has more than one count but fewer than ten. The chain carries TRBV19 and TRBJ2-2; TRBD2 is a possible D gene (5 bases). The length of the CDR3 is 16 residues. V was pared by 1 base and J by 2 bases, with 11 bases between. Germline-derived CDR1 and CDR2 are LNHDA and SQIVND (reference sequence). CDR3 region: CASSIGWTGNTGELFF. The CDR3 DNA reads TGTGCCAGTAGTATAGGCTGGACGGGAAACACCGGGGAGCTGTTTTTT.

This clonotype appeared a few times. V usage is TRBV5-6 and J usage is TRBJ2-7, with D unclear. Trimming pared 4 bases from V and 2 bases from J, leaving 10 bases between. Germline CDR1 reads SGHDT; CDR2 reads YYEEEE. The CDR3 sequence is 13 residues long. CDR3 sequence reads: CASSPRRTYEQYF. The CDR3 bases are TGTGCCAGCAGCCCCAGACGGACCTACGAGCAGTACTTC.

This chain uses TRBV19 with TRBJ1-5; D unresolved. V lost 5 bases and J lost 0, with 14 bases in between. CDR3 length: 16 residues. Looked up from germline, CDR1 is LNHDA and CDR2 is SQIVND (reference sequence). The CDR3 loop is CASSFTTIYSNQPQHF. CDR3 in DNA: TGTGCCAGTAGTTTTACGACAATTTATAGCAATCAGCCCCAGCATTTT.

V and J are TRBV5-1 and TRBJ2-1; 12 positions agree with TRBD2. The CDR3 contains 15 residues. Trimming cost V 0 bases and J 8 bases; bases outside gene matches: 3. Per germline, CDR1 SGHRS and CDR2 YFSETQ. CDR3 region: CASSLGLAGEDEQFF. The DNA of the CDR3 is TGCGCCAGCAGCTTGGGACTAGCGGGAGAGGATGAGCAGTTCTTC.

V gene TRBV7-2 combines with J gene TRBJ1-5; D may be TRBD1 (5 bases). V dropped 5 bases and J dropped 0 bases, with 17 bases sitting between them. This CDR3 comprises 17 residues. The germline V gene has CDR1 SGHTA and CDR2 FQGNSA. CDR3 DNA sequence: TGTGCCAGCAGCCGGGGACCGAACCAAAGTAGCAATCAGCCCCAGCATTTT. Amino acids: CASSRGPNQSSNQPQHF.

This clonotype was observed a handful of times. V gene TRBV7-2 combines with J gene TRBJ2-1, with 8 nucleotides matching TRBD2. CDR1 is SGHTA, CDR2 FQGNSA, per germline. After removal of 1 base from V and 3 bases from J, the junction contained 5 bases not matched to a gene. The CDR3 spans 16 residues. The CDR3, as DNA: TGTGCCAGCAGCTTAGAGTGGCTAGCGGGCTACAATGAGCAGTTCTTC. Its translation is CASSLEWLAGYNEQFF.

The CDR3 here is CASSGGRNSGANVLTF. In nucleotides, the CDR3 is TGCGCCAGCAGCGGGGGACGAAACTCTGGGGCCAACGTCCTGACTTTC. The V and J genes are TRBV5-1 and TRBJ2-6, with D perhaps TRBD1 or TRBD2 (5 bases each). This CDR3 spans 16 amino acids. Germline V gives CDR1 SGHRS, CDR2 YFSETQ. V was shortened by 4 bases and J by 0 bases, with 11 bases between the two germline ends.

The V and J genes are TRBV3-1 and TRBJ1-6; D is uncertain. There are 13 residues in the CDR3. The germline gives CDR1 LGHDT, CDR2 YNNKEL (reference sequence). V lost 5 bases and J 8 bases, leaving 10 bases between the germline ends. The CDR3 loop is CASSEGGDSPLHF. CDR3 nucleotides: TGTGCCAGCAGCGAAGGTGGTGATTCACCCCTCCACTTT.

This clonotype came up many times. This sequence joins TRBV20-1 and TRBJ2-5, with no clear D. Germline assignment: CDR1 DFQATT and CDR2 SNEGSKA (reference sequence). This CDR3 is built from 11 residues. V lost 3 bases and J 2 bases, leaving 4 bases between the germline ends. The CDR3 DNA follows: TGCAGTGCTAGCGAACAAGAGACCCAGTACTTC. This codes for CSASEQETQYF.

This clonotype was recorded a few times. This sequence joins TRBV20-1 and TRBJ1-6, with D perhaps TRBD1 (5 bases). The germline V gene encodes CDR1 DFQATT and CDR2 SNEGSKA (reference sequence). V lost 3 bases and J lost 3, with 12 bases in between. The CDR3 is made up of 15 amino acids. The CDR3 protein is CSARRQGDYNSPLHF. In DNA form, the CDR3 reads TGCAGTGCTAGGCGGCAGGGAGACTATAATTCACCCCTCCACTTT.

This clonotype was recorded a few times. The J gene is TRBJ1-5, the V gene TRBV20-1; 7 bases fit TRBD1. The CDR3 is made up of 15 amino acids. V was pared by 4 bases and J by 0 bases, with 6 bases of the junction left unmatched. Germline V gives CDR1 DFQATT, CDR2 SNEGSKA (reference sequence). The DNA for the CDR3 is TGCAGTGCTATGACCGGGACAGTTAGCAATCAGCCCCAGCATTTT. Translated, it gives CSAMTGTVSNQPQHF.